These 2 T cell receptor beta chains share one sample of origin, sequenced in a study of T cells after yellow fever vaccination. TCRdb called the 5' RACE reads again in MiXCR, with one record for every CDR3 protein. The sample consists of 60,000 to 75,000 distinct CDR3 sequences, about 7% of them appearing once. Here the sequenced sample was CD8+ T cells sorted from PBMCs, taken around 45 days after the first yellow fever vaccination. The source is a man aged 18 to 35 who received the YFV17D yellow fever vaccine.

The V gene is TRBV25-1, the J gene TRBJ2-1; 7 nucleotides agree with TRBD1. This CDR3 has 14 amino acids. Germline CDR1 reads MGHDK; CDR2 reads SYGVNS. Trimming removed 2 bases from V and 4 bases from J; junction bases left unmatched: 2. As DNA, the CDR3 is TGTGCCAGCAGTGAAGACAGGGAATACAATGAGCAGTTCTTC. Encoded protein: CASSEDREYNEQFF.

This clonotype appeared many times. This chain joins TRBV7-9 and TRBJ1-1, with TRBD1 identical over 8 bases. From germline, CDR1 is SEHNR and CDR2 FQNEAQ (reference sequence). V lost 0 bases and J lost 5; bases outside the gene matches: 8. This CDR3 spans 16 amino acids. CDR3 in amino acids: CASSLALGQGMTEAFF. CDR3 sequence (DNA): TGTGCCAGCAGCTTAGCGCTAGGACAGGGTATGACTGAAGCTTTCTTT.